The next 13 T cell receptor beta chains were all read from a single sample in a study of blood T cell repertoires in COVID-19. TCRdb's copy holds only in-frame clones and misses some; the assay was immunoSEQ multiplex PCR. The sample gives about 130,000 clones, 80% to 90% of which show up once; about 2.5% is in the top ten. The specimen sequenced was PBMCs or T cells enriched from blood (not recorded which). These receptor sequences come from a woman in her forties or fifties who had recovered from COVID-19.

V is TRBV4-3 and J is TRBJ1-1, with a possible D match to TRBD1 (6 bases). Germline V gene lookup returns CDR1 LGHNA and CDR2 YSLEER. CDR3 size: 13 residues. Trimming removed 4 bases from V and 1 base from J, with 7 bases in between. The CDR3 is CASSRGQNTEAFF. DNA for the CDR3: TGCGCCAGCAGCCGGGGACAGAACACTGAAGCTTTCTTT.

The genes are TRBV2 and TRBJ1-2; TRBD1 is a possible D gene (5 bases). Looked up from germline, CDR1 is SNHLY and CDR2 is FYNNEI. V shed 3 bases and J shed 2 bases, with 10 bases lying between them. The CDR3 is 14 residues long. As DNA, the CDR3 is TGTGCCAGCAGTGATAGGGAGGGGAACTATGGCTACACCTTC. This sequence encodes CASSDREGNYGYTF.

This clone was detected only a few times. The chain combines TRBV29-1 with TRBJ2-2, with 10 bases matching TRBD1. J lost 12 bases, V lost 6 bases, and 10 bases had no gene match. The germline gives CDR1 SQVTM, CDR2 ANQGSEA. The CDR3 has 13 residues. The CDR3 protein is CSVSGTGDRKLFF. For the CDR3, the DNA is TGCAGCGTCTCCGGGACAGGGGACCGGAAGCTGTTTTTT.

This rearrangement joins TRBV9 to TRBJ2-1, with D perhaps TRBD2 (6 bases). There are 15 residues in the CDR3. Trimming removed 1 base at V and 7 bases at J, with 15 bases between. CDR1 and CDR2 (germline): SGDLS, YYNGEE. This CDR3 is CASSVSGTPGNEQFF. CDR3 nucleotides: TGTGCCAGCAGCGTATCCGGGACTCCCGGGAATGAGCAGTTCTTC.

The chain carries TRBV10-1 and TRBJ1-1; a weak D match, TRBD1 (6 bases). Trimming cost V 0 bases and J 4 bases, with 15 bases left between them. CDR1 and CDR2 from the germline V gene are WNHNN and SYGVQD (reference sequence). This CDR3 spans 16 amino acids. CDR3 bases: TGCGCCAGCAGTGAGTCTACAGGGATGCCGTCCACTGAAGCTTTCTTT. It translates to CASSESTGMPSTEAFF.

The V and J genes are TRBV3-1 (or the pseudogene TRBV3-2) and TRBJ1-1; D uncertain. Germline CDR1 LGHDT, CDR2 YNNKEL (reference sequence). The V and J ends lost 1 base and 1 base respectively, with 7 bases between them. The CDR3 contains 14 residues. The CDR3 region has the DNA TGTGCCAGCAGCCAAGGAGGCAGGAACACTGAAGCTTTCTTT. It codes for CASSQGGRNTEAFF.

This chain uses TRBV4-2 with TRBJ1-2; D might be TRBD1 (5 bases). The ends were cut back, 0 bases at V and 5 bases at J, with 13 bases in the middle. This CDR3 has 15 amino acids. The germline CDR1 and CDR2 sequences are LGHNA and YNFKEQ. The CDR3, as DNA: TGTGCCAGCAGCCAAGATCGGGCAGGGAGGTATGGCTACACCTTC. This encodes CASSQDRAGRYGYTF.

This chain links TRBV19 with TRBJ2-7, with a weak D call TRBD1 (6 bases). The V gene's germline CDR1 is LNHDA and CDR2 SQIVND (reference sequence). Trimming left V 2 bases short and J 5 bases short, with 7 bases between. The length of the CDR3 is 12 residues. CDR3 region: CASSISGDEQYF. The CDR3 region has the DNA TGTGCCAGTAGTATATCAGGGGACGAGCAGTACTTC.

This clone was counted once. The CDR3 region has the DNA TGTGCCAGCAGCTTAGATGGGCTAGCGGGGGGTAATGAGCAGTTCTTC. This sequence encodes CASSLDGLAGGNEQFF. The genes are TRBV7-2 and TRBJ2-1; 11 positions match TRBD2. Germline assignment: CDR1 SGHTA and CDR2 FQGNSA. The CDR3 is 16 residues long. V gave up 1 base and J gave up 7 bases; unmatched junction bases: 6.

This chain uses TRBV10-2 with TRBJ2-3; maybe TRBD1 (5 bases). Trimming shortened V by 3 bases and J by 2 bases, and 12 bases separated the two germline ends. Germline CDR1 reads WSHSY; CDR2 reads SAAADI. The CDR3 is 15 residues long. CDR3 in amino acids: CASSDNRRNTDTQYF. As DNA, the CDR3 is TGCGCCAGCAGTGATAACAGGAGAAACACAGATACGCAGTATTTT.

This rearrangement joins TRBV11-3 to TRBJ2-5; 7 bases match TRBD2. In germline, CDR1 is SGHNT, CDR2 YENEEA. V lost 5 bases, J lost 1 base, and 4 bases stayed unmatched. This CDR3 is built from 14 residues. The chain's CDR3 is CASSQGGGQETQYF. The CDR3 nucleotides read TGTGCCAGCAGCCAAGGCGGGGGCCAAGAGACCCAGTACTTC.

The CDR3 loop reads CASSGAADSSYEQYF. The CDR3 bases are TGCGCCAGCAGCGGTGCTGCGGACAGCTCCTACGAGCAGTACTTC. The V call is TRBV5-1, the J call TRBJ2-7; D is perhaps TRBD1 (6 bases). V was cut by 4 bases and J by 0 bases, with 14 bases left in between. This CDR3 has 15 amino acids. In germline, CDR1 is SGHRS, CDR2 YFSETQ.

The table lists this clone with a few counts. CDR3 residues: CASSEAGQGVYEQYF. The DNA for the CDR3 is TGTGCCAGCAGTGAAGCTGGCCAGGGGGTATATGAGCAGTACTTC. This chain connects TRBV2 to TRBJ2-7; 7 positions agree with TRBD1. V trimming: 0 bases; J trimming: 7 bases; junction bases outside the gene matches: 9. The CDR3 is made up of 15 amino acids. Germline assignment: CDR1 SNHLY and CDR2 FYNNEI.